Each of the 7 T cell receptor beta chains below was sequenced from the same sample in a study of blood T cell repertoires in COVID-19. Measured with immunoSEQ multiplex PCR; TCRdb has only the in-frame clones, and not every one. The sample has roughly 160,000 clones, roughly 86% seen once. The specimen sequenced was peripheral blood. The receptors shown here come from a woman of 80 years or more with COVID-19, enrolled during active disease.

A few counts support this clone. The chain combines TRBV6-2 or TRBV6-3 with TRBJ1-3, with D hard to call. The CDR3 spans 15 residues. CDR1 and CDR2 from the germline V gene are MNHEY and SVGEGT. Trimming removed 2 bases from V and 5 bases from J, with 13 bases in between. CDR3: CASSYASAGRNTIYF. The CDR3 nucleotides read TGTGCCAGCAGTTACGCCTCGGCGGGGAGAAACACCATATATTTT.

V usage is TRBV5-5 and J usage is TRBJ1-5, with D maybe TRBD1 (5 bases). Between the trimmed V and J ends, which lost 3 bases and 4 bases, there was a span of 14 bases. Per the germline V gene, CDR1 is SGHKS and CDR2 is YYEKEE (reference sequence). This CDR3 comprises 15 residues. CDR3 protein: CASSWGMGGNQPQHF. In DNA, the CDR3 is TGTGCCAGCAGCTGGGGGATGGGAGGGAATCAGCCCCAGCATTTT.

The chain carries TRBV3-1 (or the pseudogene TRBV3-2) and TRBJ1-5; TRBD1 is a possible D gene (5 bases). V was clipped by 4 bases and J by 6 bases, with 16 bases between them. This CDR3 spans 15 amino acids. Germline V gene sequence: CDR1 LGHDT, CDR2 YNNKEL (reference sequence). The CDR3 spells CASSLRLGGGQPQHF. The CDR3 nucleotides are TGTGCCAGCAGCCTTAGGCTGGGGGGGGGTCAGCCCCAGCATTTT.

This chain uses TRBV29-1 with TRBJ1-5; a possible D gene is TRBD1 (5 bases). Germline loops: CDR1 SQVTM, CDR2 ANQGSEA. V was pared by 4 bases and J by 4 bases, with 8 bases between. This CDR3 has 12 residues. The CDR3 DNA reads as TGCAGCGTTGGGGGGGTTAATCAGCCCCAGCATTTT. It translates to CSVGGVNQPQHF.

The chain has TRBV7-2 and TRBJ2-5, with D tentatively TRBD1 (5 bases). The CDR3 sequence is 14 residues long. V was trimmed by 1 base and J by 5 bases, leaving 11 bases between them. In germline, CDR1 is SGHTA, CDR2 FQGNSA. CDR3 sequence (DNA): TGTGCCAGCAGCTTAGTCTCAGGGTACGAGACCCAGTACTTC. Protein: CASSLVSGYETQYF.

The V call is TRBV5-1, the J call TRBJ2-2; TRBD1 aligns across 7 bases. Germline CDR1 reads SGHRS; CDR2 reads YFSETQ. Trimming cost V 4 bases and J 3 bases; bases outside gene matches: 9. This CDR3 contains 16 residues. The CDR3 protein is CASSPATGTDTGELFF. Written as DNA, the CDR3 is TGCGCCAGCAGCCCCGCCACCGGGACAGACACCGGGGAGCTGTTTTTT.

The chain carries TRBV6-4 and TRBJ1-2; no reliable D call. Trimming shortened V by 2 bases and J by 7 bases, and 5 bases separated the two germline ends. Germline assignment: CDR1 MRHNA and CDR2 SNTAGT. CDR3 length equals 11 residues. The CDR3 sequence: CASSDEFGYTF. CDR3 in DNA: TGTGCCAGCAGTGACGAGTTTGGCTACACCTTC.